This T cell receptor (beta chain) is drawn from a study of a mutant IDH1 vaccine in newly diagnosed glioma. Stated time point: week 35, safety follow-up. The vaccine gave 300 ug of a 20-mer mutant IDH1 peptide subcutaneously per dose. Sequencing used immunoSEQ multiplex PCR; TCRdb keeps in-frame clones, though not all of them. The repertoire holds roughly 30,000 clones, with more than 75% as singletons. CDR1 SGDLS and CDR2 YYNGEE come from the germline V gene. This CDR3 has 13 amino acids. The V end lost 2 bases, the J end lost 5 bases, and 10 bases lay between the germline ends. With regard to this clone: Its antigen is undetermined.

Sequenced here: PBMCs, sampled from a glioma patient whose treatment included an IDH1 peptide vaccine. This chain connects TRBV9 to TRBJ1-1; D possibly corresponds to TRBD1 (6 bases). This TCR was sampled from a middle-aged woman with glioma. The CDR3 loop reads CASSVTGWTEAFF. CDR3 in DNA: TGTGCCAGCAGCGTTACAGGGTGGACTGAAGCTTTCTTT.